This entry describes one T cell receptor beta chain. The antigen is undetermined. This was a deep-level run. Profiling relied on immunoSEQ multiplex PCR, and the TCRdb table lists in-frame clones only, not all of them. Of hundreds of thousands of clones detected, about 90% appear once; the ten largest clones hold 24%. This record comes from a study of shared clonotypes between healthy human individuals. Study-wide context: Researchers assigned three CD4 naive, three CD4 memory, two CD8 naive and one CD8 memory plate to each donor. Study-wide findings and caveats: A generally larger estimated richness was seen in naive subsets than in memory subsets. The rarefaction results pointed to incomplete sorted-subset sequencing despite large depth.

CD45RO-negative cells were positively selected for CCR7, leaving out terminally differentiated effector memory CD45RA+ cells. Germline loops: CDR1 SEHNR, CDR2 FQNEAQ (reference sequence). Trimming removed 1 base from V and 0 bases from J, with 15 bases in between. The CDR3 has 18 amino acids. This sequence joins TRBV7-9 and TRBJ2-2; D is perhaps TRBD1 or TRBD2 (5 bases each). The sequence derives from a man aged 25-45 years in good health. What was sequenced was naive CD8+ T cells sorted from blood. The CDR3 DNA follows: TGTGCCAGCAGCTTAGTATCCCGCTTGGGGGCGAACACCGGGGAGCTGTTTTTT. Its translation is CASSLVSRLGANTGELFF.